This TCR beta chain was identified in a study of cytomegalovirus exposure and HLA in healthy donors. The PCR was carried out with 60 Vbeta primers and 13 Jbeta primers. Repertoires were generated with immunoSEQ multiplex PCR, while TCRdb's copy carries only in-frame clones and drops some. The table lists 140,000 to 150,000 clones, about three quarters of them singletons. The CDR3 is 13 amino acids. Trimming cost V 2 bases and J 5 bases, with 9 bases left between them. Germline CDR1 reads LNHDA; CDR2 reads SQIVND (reference sequence). This clone was counted a few times. The antigen remains undetermined. The study's findings and limits: Reports state that TCR beta sequences accurately predicted most subjects' HLA-A and HLA-B alleles. Earlier analysis found most TCR beta V segments productive about 90% or about 30% of the time. Later examination showed HLA-associated TCR beta chains had greater clonal expansion than equally common others.

The chain carries TRBV19 and TRBJ1-2; D is unclear. This receptor was identified in a middle-aged man in good health and CMV-seropositive. Sequencing input: PBMCs. The CDR3 region is CASSISGNYGYTF. CDR3 sequence (DNA): TGTGCCAGTAGTATATCGGGGAATTATGGCTACACCTTC.